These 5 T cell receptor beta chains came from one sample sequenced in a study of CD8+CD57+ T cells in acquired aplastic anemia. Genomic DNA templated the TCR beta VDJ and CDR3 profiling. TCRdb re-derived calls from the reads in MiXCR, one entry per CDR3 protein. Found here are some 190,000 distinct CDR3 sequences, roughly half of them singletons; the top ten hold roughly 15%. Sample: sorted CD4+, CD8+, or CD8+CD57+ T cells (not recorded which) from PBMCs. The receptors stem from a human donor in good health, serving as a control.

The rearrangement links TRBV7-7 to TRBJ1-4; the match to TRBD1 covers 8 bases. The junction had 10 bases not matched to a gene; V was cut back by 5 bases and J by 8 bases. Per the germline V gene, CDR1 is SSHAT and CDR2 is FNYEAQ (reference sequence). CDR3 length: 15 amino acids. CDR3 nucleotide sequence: TGTGCCAGCAGCGCCACTCGGGACAGGTTCGAAAAACTGTTTTTT. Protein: CASSATRDRFEKLFF.

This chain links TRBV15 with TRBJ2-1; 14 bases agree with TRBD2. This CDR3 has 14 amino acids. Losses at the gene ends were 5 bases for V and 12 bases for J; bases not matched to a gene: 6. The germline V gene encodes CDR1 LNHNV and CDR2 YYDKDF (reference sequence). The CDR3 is CATSQTSGGAWQFF. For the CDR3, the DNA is TGTGCCACCAGCCAGACTAGCGGGGGGGCGTGGCAGTTCTTC.

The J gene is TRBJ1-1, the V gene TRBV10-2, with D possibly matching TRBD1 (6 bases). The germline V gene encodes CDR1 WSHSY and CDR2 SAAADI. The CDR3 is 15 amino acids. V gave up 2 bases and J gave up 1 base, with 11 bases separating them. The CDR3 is CASSETRQANTEAFF. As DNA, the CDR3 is TGCGCCAGCAGTGAGACGCGACAGGCGAACACTGAAGCTTTCTTT.

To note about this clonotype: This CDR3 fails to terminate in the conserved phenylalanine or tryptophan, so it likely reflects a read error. For the CDR3, the DNA is TGTGCCAGCAGCTTTTATCAGCCGACAGACCAGGCTGAAGCTTTCCTT. Translating gives CASSFYQPTDQAEAFL. This rearrangement joins TRBV5-6 to TRBJ1-1; maybe TRBD1 (5 bases). CDR3 length equals 16 residues. Germline CDR1 SGHDT, CDR2 YYEEEE. Trimming removed 2 bases at V and 6 bases at J, with 20 bases between.

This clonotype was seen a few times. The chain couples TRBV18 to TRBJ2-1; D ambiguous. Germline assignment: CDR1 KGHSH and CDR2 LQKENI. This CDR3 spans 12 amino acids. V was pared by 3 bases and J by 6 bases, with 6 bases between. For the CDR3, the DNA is TGTGCCAGCTCACCTTCAACCAATGAGCAGTTCTTC. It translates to CASSPSTNEQFF. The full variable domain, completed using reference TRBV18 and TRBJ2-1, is NAGVMQNPRHLVRRRGQEARLRCSPMKGHSHVYWYRQLPEEGLKFMVYLQKENIIDESGMPKERFSAEFPKEGPSILRIQQVVRGDSAAYFCASSPSTNEQFFGPGTRLTVL.